This T cell receptor (beta chain) was found in a study of technical replicates of blood from a few donors. The data were produced by immunoSEQ multiplex PCR, yet TCRdb's version contains in-frame clones alone and is incomplete. Here the sample spans 80,000 to 95,000 clones, 94% being singletons. Trimming took 6 bases from V and 0 from J, leaving 15 bases between them. In germline, CDR1 is SEHNR, CDR2 FQNEAQ (reference sequence). This CDR3 is 15 amino acids long. Specimen: T cells isolated from PBMCs. This sequence joins TRBV7-9 and TRBJ2-7; tentatively, D is TRBD2 (6 bases). The origin of this receptor is a human donor in good health. This CDR3 reads CASSSPGTLSYEQYF. The DNA of the CDR3 is TGTGCCAGCAGTTCCCCCGGGACTCTCTCCTACGAGCAGTACTTC.